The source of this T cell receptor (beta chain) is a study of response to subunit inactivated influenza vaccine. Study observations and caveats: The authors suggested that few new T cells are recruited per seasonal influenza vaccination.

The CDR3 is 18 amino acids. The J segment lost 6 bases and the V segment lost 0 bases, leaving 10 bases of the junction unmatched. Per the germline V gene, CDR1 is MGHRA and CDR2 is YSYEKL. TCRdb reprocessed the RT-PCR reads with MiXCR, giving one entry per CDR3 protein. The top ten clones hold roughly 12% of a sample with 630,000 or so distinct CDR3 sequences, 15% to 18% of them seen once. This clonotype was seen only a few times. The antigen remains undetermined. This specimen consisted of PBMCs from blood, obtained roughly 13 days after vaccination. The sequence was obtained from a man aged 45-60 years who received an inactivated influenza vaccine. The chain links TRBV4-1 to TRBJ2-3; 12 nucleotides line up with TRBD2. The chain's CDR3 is CASSQERLAGAKGDTQYF. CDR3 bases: TGCGCCAGCAGCCAAGAACGACTAGCGGGGGCCAAAGGCGATACGCAGTATTTT.